This T cell receptor beta chain was observed in a study of PD-1 blockade in classical Hodgkin lymphoma. The repertoire was sequenced with immunoSEQ multiplex PCR; TCRdb's copy has only in-frame clones and lacks some. Among some 84,000 clones listed, about 93% were seen once. Brentuximab vedotin exposure varied, and every patient relapsed after autologous stem cell transplantation. V was cut by 8 bases and J by 2 bases, with 9 bases left in between. The CDR3 runs 12 residues. Per the germline V gene, CDR1 is LNHDA and CDR2 is SQIVND (reference sequence). The sample consisted of peripheral blood mononuclear cells (PBMCs), taken before the second cycle of nivolumab. The clonotype originates from a human donor with classical Hodgkin lymphoma. This chain joins TRBV19 and TRBJ2-5; D possibly corresponds to TRBD2 (5 bases). DNA for the CDR3: TGTGCCAGTCTCGGCGGGCAAGAGACCCAGTACTTC. This gives the protein CASLGGQETQYF. Filled out from reference TRBV19 and TRBJ2-5, the complete variable domain reads DGGITQSPKYLFRKEGQNVTLSCEQNLNHDAMYWYRQDPGQGLRLIYYSQIVNDFQKGDIAEGYSVSREKKESFPLTVTSAQKNPTAFYLCASLGGQETQYFGPGTRLLVL.